These T cell receptor beta chains were read from a single sample in a study of T cells in Graves' hyperthyroidism and ophthalmopathy. TCRdb re-called the multiplex PCR reads through MiXCR, storing one row per CDR3 protein. The sample yields 280,000 or so distinct CDR3 sequences, about 15% seen once. Sequencing was performed on blood. Every receptor here comes from a woman in her 50s with Graves' hyperthyroidism that later progressed to Graves' ophthalmopathy. The CDR3 runs from the conserved cysteine through the conserved F or W. D genes are given only for firm matches. Some rows mark clone size as missing; the rest say once, few, many or name a class of expanded clone.

>TRBV6-2/TRBV6-3|many|TRBJ2-1|TRBD2
TGTGCCAGCATCGGACTAGGGGCCTACAATGAGCAGTTCTTC
CASIGLGAYNEQFF
>TRBV6-1|few|TRBJ2-5|-
TGTGCCAGCAGTAACCATCAAGAGACCCAGTACTTC
CASSNHQETQYF
>TRBV20-1|-|TRBJ2-7|TRBD2
TGCAGTGCTAGAGACCCTAGCGGGAGAGTGGACGAGCAGTACTTC
CSARDPSGRVDEQYF
>TRBV10-3|many|TRBJ2-3|TRBD2
TGTGCCATCAGTGAGGAGGGACTAGCGACGCAAAGTGATACGCAGTATTTT
CAISEEGLATQSDTQYF
>TRBV20-1|many|TRBJ1-1|-
TGCAGTGCTAGAGTTTTCAGCCTGAACACTGAAGCTTTCTTT
CSARVFSLNTEAFF
>TRBV27|many|TRBJ1-2|-
TGTGCCAGCACCCAATGGCCCGAAGATGGCTACACCTTC
CASTQWPEDGYTF
>TRBV11-2|many|TRBJ1-1|-
TGTGCCAGCAGCTCAGGTGGCAGGCAGAACACTGAAGCTTTCTTT
CASSSGGRQNTEAFF
>TRBV19|-|TRBJ1-5|-
TGTGCCAGTAGTATAGACCCTACCGGCGGGCGAGGGGATCAGCCCCAGCATTTT
CASSIDPTGGRGDQPQHF
>TRBV6-1|many|TRBJ2-3|-
TGTGCCAGCAGTGAAGGTACCTCCGTCCGCACAGATACGCAGTATTTT
CASSEGTSVRTDTQYF
>TRBV7-8|few|TRBJ1-1|-
TGTGCCAGCAGCTTACACTTGGGACACGACCCCATGAACACTGAAGCTTTCTTT
CASSLHLGHDPMNTEAFF
>TRBV11-2|many|TRBJ1-1|-
TGTGCCAGCAGCTCCTTCCTAGGGAACACTGAAGCTTTCTTT
CASSSFLGNTEAFF
>TRBV5-1|-|TRBJ2-3|TRBD2
TGCGCCAGCAGCGGGGGACTAGCGGGTAGCACAGATACGCAGTATTTT
CASSGGLAGSTDTQYF
>TRBV5-1|many|TRBJ2-7|-
TGCGCCAGCAGCGCGGCGGAGATCCTCGGCGAGCAGTACTTC
CASSAAEILGEQYF
>TRBV2|many|TRBJ2-3|-
TGTGCCAGCAGTCTCCTAGAGACAGATACGCAGTATTTT
CASSLLETDTQYF
>TRBV28|many|TRBJ2-2|-
TGTGCCAGCACCTGGAGGGAGACGGTCACCGGGGAGCTGTTTTTT
CASTWRETVTGELFF
>TRBV3-1|many|TRBJ2-1|-
TGTGCCAGCAGCCGCGGGACTCCAGCCTACAATGAGCAGTTCTTC
CASSRGTPAYNEQFF
>TRBV29-1|many|TRBJ2-3|TRBD2
TGCAGCGTTGATCGAGCTAGCGGGAGTGTAGATACGCAGTATTTT
CSVDRASGSVDTQYF
>TRBV30|many|TRBJ2-1|TRBD2
TGTGCCTGGAATCCCTCACGAGGTAGCGGGGCGTACAATGAGCAGTTCTTC
CAWNPSRGSGAYNEQFF
>TRBV19|-|TRBJ1-2|-
TGTGCCAGTAGTATAGGGGCCGCGGCCTACACCTTC
CASSIGAAAYTF
>TRBV7-2|-|TRBJ2-7|TRBD2
TGTGCCAGCAGCTTAGCGCGGATAGCGGGAGTGGAGCAGTACTTC
CASSLARIAGVEQYF
>TRBV12-3/TRBV12-4|many|TRBJ2-3|TRBD1
TGTGCCAGCAGTTTAGGACAGGGGGCAGATACGCAGTATTTT
CASSLGQGADTQYF
>TRBV19|-|TRBJ2-2|-
TGTGCCAGTAGTCGGGGAGACTGGAGGGGGCCCCGACCCGGGGAGCTGTTTTTT
CASSRGDWRGPRPGELFF
>TRBV28|many|TRBJ2-7|-
TGTGCCAGCAGTTTGGCAAGCAAGTACGAGCAGTACTTC
CASSLASKYEQYF
>TRBV7-3|-|TRBJ2-3|TRBD1
TGCGCCAGCAGCCGGAGGGGGCGGACAGGGGATACTAGTAAGACAGATACGCAGTATTTT
CASSRRGRTGDTSKTDTQYF